These 20 T cell receptor beta chains were sequenced from one sample in a study of blood T cell repertoires in COVID-19. Profiling relied on immunoSEQ multiplex PCR, and the TCRdb table lists in-frame clones only, not all of them. The table lists about 350,000 clones, approximately 89% of them singletons. The sequenced sample consisted of peripheral blood. The receptors here all came from a woman in her sixties with COVID-19, enrolled during active disease.

This rearrangement joins TRBV11-2 to TRBJ1-1; TRBD1 matches at 7 bases. The CDR3 has 14 amino acids. Trimming took 1 base from V and 5 from J; bases not matched to a gene: 4. Germline loops: CDR1 SGHAT, CDR2 FQNNGV. The CDR3 protein is CASSLVGRGTEAFF. CDR3 in DNA: TGTGCCAGCAGCTTAGTGGGCAGGGGGACTGAAGCTTTCTTT.

The chain links TRBV4-2 to TRBJ2-4; perhaps TRBD2 as D (6 bases). This CDR3 is 17 amino acids long. The ends were cut back, 4 bases at V and 5 bases at J, with 21 bases in the middle. The V gene's germline CDR1 is LGHNA and CDR2 YNFKEQ. The DNA of the CDR3 is TGTGCCAGCAGCCGGTATTGGATGAGGGGCGGGGAAAACATTCAGTACTTC. Amino acids: CASSRYWMRGGENIQYF.

The gene calls are TRBV18 and TRBJ2-3; tentatively, D is TRBD2 (7 bases). The germline gives CDR1 KGHSH, CDR2 LQKENI. The V end was cut by 3 bases, the J end by 4 bases, with 17 bases between. The CDR3 contains 16 residues. The CDR3 DNA follows: TGTGCCAGCTCACCCCCCATGGGCGGGGGCTCAGATACGCAGTATTTT. The encoded protein is CASSPPMGGGSDTQYF.

The V call is TRBV5-1, the J call TRBJ1-6; D not certain. The length of the CDR3 is 17 residues. V lost 0 bases to trimming and J lost 7 bases, with 17 bases between them. Germline V gene sequence: CDR1 SGHRS, CDR2 YFSETQ. This CDR3 is CASSLEEARVSNSPLHF. The CDR3 region has the DNA TGCGCCAGCAGCTTGGAGGAGGCGAGGGTTTCGAATTCACCCCTCCACTTT.

The genes are TRBV28 and TRBJ2-7; 9 bases map to TRBD1. The CDR3 length is 13 residues. The V gene's germline CDR1 is MDHEN and CDR2 SYDVKM. The V gene end was trimmed by 10 bases and the J gene end by 4 bases; junction bases not matched to a gene: 8. CDR3 in amino acids: CATSGQGFYEQYF. The CDR3 coding sequence is TGTGCCACCTCGGGACAGGGTTTTTACGAGCAGTACTTC.

The chain's CDR3 is CASSQELGQGYNEQFF. The CDR3 region has the DNA TGTGCCAGCAGCCAGGAGCTCGGACAGGGGTACAATGAGCAGTTCTTC. V is TRBV4-2 and J is TRBJ2-1, with 9 bases lining up with TRBD1. The germline V gene encodes CDR1 LGHNA and CDR2 YNFKEQ. CDR3 size: 16 residues. V lost 3 bases, J lost 4 bases, and 7 bases stayed unmatched.

This sequence joins TRBV19 and TRBJ2-1; 11 nucleotides agree with TRBD2. V was pared by 1 base and J by 6 bases, with 11 bases of the junction left unmatched. The CDR3 totals 18 residues. The germline CDR1 and CDR2 sequences are LNHDA and SQIVND (reference sequence). The CDR3 region has the DNA TGTGCCAGTAGTATAGCTGGACTAGCGGGCTCGATTTTCAATGAGCAGTTCTTC. Translated, it gives CASSIAGLAGSIFNEQFF.

This chain joins TRBV6-4 and TRBJ1-2; TRBD1 matches 7 bases. Germline values: CDR1 MRHNA, CDR2 SNTAGT. CDR3 length: 12 residues. Trimming cost V 3 bases and J 7 bases; bases outside gene matches: 2. The CDR3 protein is CASSDYRGGYTF. In DNA form, the CDR3 reads TGTGCCAGCAGTGATTACAGGGGTGGCTACACCTTC.

This clone was seen only a few times. The rearrangement uses TRBV3-1 (or the pseudogene TRBV3-2) and TRBJ1-2; TRBD1 is a possible D gene (5 bases). Germline CDR1 and CDR2: LGHDT and YNNKEL (reference sequence). The V gene lost 0 bases and the J gene lost 2 bases, with 13 bases spanning the gap. CDR3 size: 16 residues. The CDR3 is CASSQDVAGWNYGYTF. CDR3 coding DNA: TGTGCCAGCAGCCAAGATGTGGCAGGGTGGAACTATGGCTACACCTTC.

As DNA, the CDR3 is TGCGCCAGCAGCTTGGACCCCAGTACGGGAAACACCATATATTTT. This sequence encodes CASSLDPSTGNTIYF. The chain combines TRBV5-1 with TRBJ1-3; D is unclear. This CDR3 is built from 15 residues. The germline V and J ends were trimmed by 0 bases and 4 bases, with 11 bases remaining between them. CDR1 is SGHRS, CDR2 YFSETQ, per germline. Together with reference TRBV5-1 and TRBJ1-3, the CDR3 gives the full variable domain: KAGVTQTPRYLIKTRGQQVTLSCSPISGHRSVSWYQQTPGQGLQFLFEYFSETQRNKGNFPGRFSGRQFSNSRSEMNVSTLELGDSALYLCASSLDPSTGNTIYFGEGSWLTVV.

The rearrangement joins TRBV7-9 to TRBJ1-2, with D perhaps matching TRBD1 (6 bases). Germline CDR1 and CDR2: SEHNR and FQNEAQ (reference sequence). Trimming removed 5 bases at V and 8 bases at J, with 18 bases between. This CDR3 spans 14 amino acids. Here the CDR3 reads CASSPDSPLGGYTF. The CDR3 DNA is TGTGCCAGCAGCCCGGACAGTCCCTTAGGGGGCTACACCTTC.

The chain recombines TRBV21-1 with TRBJ2-3; TRBD2 was called by the table and not checked on the DNA. TRBV21-1 counts as a pseudogene. CDR3 length equals 16 residues. The CDR3 DNA follows: TGTGCCAGCAGCGCTGGGGTGGGAGCTTTCACAGATACGCAGTATTTT. Its translation is CASSAGVGAFTDTQYF.

The chain joins TRBV5-5 to TRBJ2-7, with 10 bases matching TRBD1. CDR3 size: 14 residues. Germline CDR1 and CDR2: SGHKS and YYEKEE (reference sequence). Unmatched junction bases numbered 3, after V lost 3 bases and J lost 3 bases. The chain's CDR3 is CASSWGQGIYEQYF. The DNA for the CDR3 is TGTGCCAGCAGCTGGGGACAGGGGATCTACGAGCAGTACTTC.

V and J are TRBV6-1 and TRBJ1-2; TRBD1 matches at 8 bases. The CDR3 has 15 residues. Germline V gene data show CDR1 as MNHNS and CDR2 as SASEGT. After removal of 2 bases from V and 2 bases from J, the junction contained 4 bases not matched to a gene. The CDR3 coding sequence is TGTGCCAGCAGTGAAACGACAGGGGAGAACTATGGCTACACCTTC. Translating gives CASSETTGENYGYTF.

The chain is built from TRBV28 and TRBJ1-1; 7 bases are shared with TRBD1. Per germline, CDR1 MDHEN and CDR2 SYDVKM. With 5 bases clipped from V and 0 bases from J, the junction kept 6 bases outside the gene matches. This CDR3 is built from 15 residues. Here the CDR3 reads CASSPMGQMNTEAFF. The CDR3 DNA reads as TGTGCCAGCAGTCCCATGGGACAGATGAACACTGAAGCTTTCTTT.

V is TRBV11-2 and J is TRBJ1-1; D is possibly TRBD1 (5 bases). CDR3 length equals 16 residues. The germline CDR1 and CDR2 sequences are SGHAT and FQNNGV. Trimming stripped 2 bases from V and 2 bases from J, with 15 bases between. The CDR3 bases are TGTGCCAGCAGCTTATTCACAGGAGCCTTAAACACTGAAGCTTTCTTT. Translated: CASSLFTGALNTEAFF.

This rearrangement joins TRBV18 to TRBJ1-1; weak D call: TRBD1 (5 bases). Looked up from germline, CDR1 is KGHSH and CDR2 is LQKENI. The CDR3 is made up of 15 amino acids. V was clipped by 3 bases and J by 5 bases, with 16 bases between them. CDR3 nucleotides: TGTGCCAGCTCACCGATGGGTGGGAAGGGGACTGAAGCTTTCTTT. Its protein product is CASSPMGGKGTEAFF.

The V and J genes are TRBV18 and TRBJ2-7, with 7 bases aligning to TRBD1. The V gene end was trimmed by 3 bases and the J gene end by 2 bases; junction bases not matched to a gene: 4. Germline V gives CDR1 KGHSH, CDR2 LQKENI. There are 14 residues in the CDR3. The CDR3 nucleotides read TGTGCCAGCTCACCGACAGGGACGGCCTACGAGCAGTACTTC. It codes for CASSPTGTAYEQYF.

This chain connects TRBV12-5 to TRBJ2-5; TRBD2 matches at 9 bases. The germline V gene has CDR1 LGHNT and CDR2 FRNRAP. V was clipped by 6 bases and J by 5 bases; unmatched bases: 10. The CDR3 length is 15 residues. The CDR3 coding sequence is TGTGCTAGTGGCCGGGCGGGGGGGGGCCTTGAGACCCAGTACTTC. Amino acids: CASGRAGGGLETQYF.

The chain combines TRBV12-3 or TRBV12-4 with TRBJ1-5; D is possibly TRBD1 (5 bases). Trimming removed 8 bases at V and 5 bases at J, with 13 bases between. CDR3 length: 13 residues. CDR3 loop: CASSRGGDQPQHF. CDR3 sequence (DNA): TGTGCCAGCTCCCGTGGGGGGGATCAGCCCCAGCATTTT.